Listed below are T cell receptor beta chains from one sample, sequenced in a study of blood T cell repertoires in COVID-19. Measured with immunoSEQ multiplex PCR; TCRdb has only the in-frame clones, and not every one. The sample has about 31,000 clones, 91% seen once. The sequenced material came from peripheral blood. These receptor sequences come from a human donor in a cohort sampled during active COVID-19. Both conserved end residues are part of each CDR3. The D gene is left open where the match is weak. The size of a clone is reported for some rows only, either as once, few or many, or as a class for expanded clones.

abundance	d_gene	v_gene	j_gene	CDR3aa	CDR3nt
-	TRBD2	TRBV6-5	TRBJ2-1	CASRPGTSGLEQFF	TGTGCCAGCAGACCCGGGACTAGCGGCTTGGAGCAGTTCTTC
-	-	TRBV19	TRBJ1-5	CASTGLGEINQPQHF	TGTGCCAGTACAGGGCTCGGCGAGATTAATCAGCCCCAGCATTTT
-	-	TRBV29-1	TRBJ1-2	CSVEDLVSGYGYTF	TGCAGCGTTGAAGATCTTGTCAGCGGCTATGGCTACACCTTC
-	-	TRBV6-6	TRBJ1-2	CASSPGQNYGYTF	TGTGCCAGCAGTCCCGGACAGAACTATGGCTACACCTTC
-	-	TRBV11-3	TRBJ1-4	CASSLQGGTNEKLFF	TGTGCCAGCAGCTTACAGGGCGGCACTAATGAAAAACTGTTTTTT
-	-	TRBV19	TRBJ1-1	CASSISVNTEAFF	TGTGCCAGTAGTATTTCGGTCAACACTGAAGCTTTCTTT
once	-	TRBV7-9	TRBJ1-5	CASSLFGKNQPQHF	TGTGCCAGCAGCTTATTCGGGAAGAATCAGCCCCAGCATTTT
-	-	TRBV5-1	TRBJ1-1	CASSLGTVNTEAFF	TGCGCCAGCAGCTTGGGGACTGTGAACACTGAAGCTTTCTTT
-	TRBD2	TRBV7-2	TRBJ2-1	CASSLAAGGTNEQFF	TGTGCCAGCAGCTTAGCTGCGGGGGGCACCAATGAGCAGTTCTTC
-	-	TRBV5-4	TRBJ1-3	CASSTEAPGNTIYF	TGTGCCAGCAGCACCGAGGCACCTGGAAACACCATATATTTT
-	-	TRBV13	TRBJ1-1	CASSPPDRTAFF	TGTGCCAGCAGCCCTCCAGACAGGACGGCTTTCTTT
once	-	TRBV6-6	TRBJ2-3	CASKLLAGFSTDTQYF	TGTGCCAGCAAGTTACTGGCGGGGTTTAGCACAGATACGCAGTATTTT
-	TRBD2	TRBV3-1/TRBV3-2	TRBJ2-2	CASSLSGRGNTGELFF	TGTGCCAGCAGCCTATCAGGGAGGGGGAACACCGGGGAGCTGTTTTTT
-	-	TRBV6-5	TRBJ2-2	CASTQQGNTGELFF	TGTGCCAGCACTCAACAGGGGAACACCGGGGAGCTGTTTTTT
-	-	TRBV24-1	TRBJ2-3	CATSDFVTGSTDTQYF	TGTGCCACCAGTGATTTCGTTACAGGGTCCACAGATACGCAGTATTTT
-	-	TRBV12-3/TRBV12-4	TRBJ2-4	CASKGQLENIQYF	TGTGCCAGCAAAGGACAGTTAGAAAACATTCAGTACTTC
-	TRBD1	TRBV5-8	TRBJ1-4	CASSSPGTGSQGSEKLFF	TGTGCCAGCAGCTCCCCCGGGACAGGATCTCAGGGTAGCGAAAAACTGTTTTTT
-	-	TRBV10-3	TRBJ2-1	CAISVDRDEQFF	TGTGCCATCAGTGTAGACAGAGATGAGCAGTTCTTC
-	-	TRBV11-3	TRBJ2-2	CASSLVFGTGELFF	TGTGCCAGCAGCTTAGTCTTCGGCACCGGGGAGCTGTTTTTT
-	-	TRBV6-5	TRBJ2-2	CASSTEGNTGELFF	TGTGCCAGCAGTACCGAGGGGAACACCGGGGAGCTGTTTTTT
-	TRBD1	TRBV5-1	TRBJ1-1	CASSFTGDTEAFF	TGCGCCAGCAGCTTCACAGGGGACACTGAAGCTTTCTTT
-	-	TRBV10-3	TRBJ1-1	CAIKKSGETEAFF	TGTGCCATCAAAAAGTCTGGGGAGACTGAAGCTTTCTTT
-	-	TRBV6-5	TRBJ1-5	CATQQAAGSHQPQHF	TGTGCCACCCAGCAGGCGGCGGGGTCCCATCAGCCCCAGCATTTT
-	TRBD1	TRBV6-5	TRBJ1-1	CASILDRVGTEAFF	TGTGCCAGCATTCTCGACAGGGTCGGGACTGAAGCTTTCTTT
-	TRBD2	TRBV10-3	TRBJ2-3	CAISESERDRGFDTQYF	TGTGCCATCAGTGAGTCAGAGCGGGACCGCGGGTTCGATACGCAGTATTTT
-	-	TRBV3-1/TRBV3-2	TRBJ2-1	CASSQGSGTYNEQFF	TGTGCCAGCAGCCAAGGGTCGGGAACCTACAATGAGCAGTTCTTC
-	TRBD1	TRBV18	TRBJ1-4	CASSLRGTGTEKLFF	TGTGCCAGCTCACTCCGGGGGACAGGTACTGAAAAACTGTTTTTT
-	-	TRBV24-1	TRBJ2-2	CATSDFPGQTGELFF	TGTGCCACCAGTGATTTTCCCGGACAGACCGGGGAGCTGTTTTTT
-	TRBD1	TRBV29-1	TRBJ1-1	CSVISGGTEAFF	TGCAGCGTTATATCAGGGGGCACTGAAGCTTTCTTT
-	TRBD1	TRBV5-1	TRBJ2-5	CASSEQGYQETQYF	TGCGCCAGCAGTGAACAGGGGTACCAAGAGACCCAGTACTTC
-	TRBD1	TRBV5-4	TRBJ1-4	CASSYGTGGEKLFF	TGTGCCAGCAGCTACGGGACAGGGGGTGAAAAACTGTTTTTT
-	-	TRBV29-1	TRBJ2-1	CSPRLISYNEQFF	TGCAGCCCACGACTGATCTCCTACAATGAGCAGTTCTTC
-	TRBD2	TRBV6-6	TRBJ2-1	CASSRGGTSGSPTIYNEQFF	TGTGCCAGCAGTCGGGGCGGGACTAGCGGGAGCCCTACGATATACAATGAGCAGTTCTTC
-	-	TRBV5-1	TRBJ2-3	CASSLGAGNTDTQYF	TGCGCCAGCAGCTTGGGGGCAGGGAACACAGATACGCAGTATTTT
once	TRBD2	TRBV6-5	TRBJ2-1	CASSSGMAYNEQFF	TGTGCCAGCAGTAGCGGGATGGCCTACAATGAGCAGTTCTTC
few	-	TRBV6-2/TRBV6-3	TRBJ1-5	CASSSPWRVSQPQHF	TGTGCCAGCAGTTCCCCCTGGCGGGTGAGTCAGCCCCAGCATTTT
few	TRBD2	TRBV5-1	TRBJ2-3	CASSLWRGEADTQYF	TGCGCCAGCAGCTTGTGGCGGGGGGAGGCAGATACGCAGTATTTT
-	TRBD1	TRBV10-2	TRBJ2-5	CASSESTGTQETQYF	TGCGCCAGCAGTGAGTCGACAGGGACCCAAGAGACCCAGTACTTC
-	-	TRBV11-3	TRBJ1-2	CASSLEDSWAGNTF	TGTGCCAGCAGCTTAGAGGACTCCTGGGCGGGAAACACCTTC
-	TRBD1	TRBV5-6	TRBJ1-1	CASSLSGGSTEAFF	TGTGCCAGCAGCTTGTCAGGGGGTTCAACTGAAGCTTTCTTT
-	-	TRBV7-8	TRBJ1-5	CASSLDSQPQHF	TGTGCCAGCAGCTTAGACTCCCAGCCCCAGCATTTT
-	-	TRBV19	TRBJ2-6	CASLPVSGANVLTF	TGTGCCAGTCTTCCAGTCTCTGGGGCCAACGTCCTGACTTTC
-	-	TRBV19	TRBJ2-3	CASSIDPGVADTQYF	TGTGCCAGTAGTATAGATCCGGGAGTGGCAGATACGCAGTATTTT
once	TRBD2	TRBV30	TRBJ2-1	CAWSQGLWRGALSSYNEQFF	TGTGCCTGGAGTCAGGGACTGTGGCGGGGGGCTTTGAGCTCCTACAATGAGCAGTTCTTC
-	-	TRBV11-3	TRBJ2-1	CASSLLNEQFF	TGTGCCAGCAGCTTACTAAACGAGCAGTTCTTC
-	-	TRBV3-1/TRBV3-2	TRBJ2-2	CASSQGTAANTGELFF	TGTGCCAGCAGCCAAGGCACCGCGGCGAACACCGGGGAGCTGTTTTTT
-	-	TRBV6-6	TRBJ1-1	CASSYSPLSPEAFF	TGTGCCAGCAGTTACTCGCCATTAAGCCCTGAAGCTTTCTTT
-	-	TRBV2	TRBJ1-2	CASRYEGQLYYGYTF	TGTGCCAGCAGATACGAGGGCCAGTTGTACTATGGCTACACCTTC
-	-	TRBV11-1	TRBJ1-1	CASMRTHEDTEAFF	TGTGCCAGCATGAGGACACACGAGGACACTGAAGCTTTCTTT